Sequencing of this TCR beta chain was carried out in a study of T cells in Graves' hyperthyroidism and ophthalmopathy. Study-wide results and limits: Expanded thyroid clonotypes (above 0.001) were mostly also found in blood.

RNA transcripts served as the template for amplifying TCR beta CDR3 regions. Carried out on the TCR CDR3, a first-round RT-PCR used the HTBI primer set. MiXCR, run by TCRdb on the multiplex PCR reads, gives a single entry per CDR3 protein. The data contain 620,000 or so distinct CDR3 sequences, about 14% of them singletons. This clonotype has at least ten counts. No antigen is known for it. The V end was cut by 1 base, the J end by 8 bases, with 15 bases between. Germline CDR1 and CDR2: SEHNR and FQNEAQ (reference sequence). This CDR3 contains 15 residues. This rearrangement joins TRBV7-9 to TRBJ2-1; maybe TRBD2 (5 bases). Material: blood. The clonotype comes from a woman between 45 and 60 years old with Graves' ophthalmopathy. Here the CDR3 reads CASSLVLAPGDEQFF. The CDR3, as DNA: TGTGCCAGCAGCTTAGTGTTAGCGCCAGGCGATGAGCAGTTCTTC.